This TCR beta chain was sequenced for a study of naive and memory T cell subsets. An equimolar mix of two oligonucleotides served as the beta constant-region primer for TRBC1 and TRBC2. Ligated cDNA was amplified by four rounds of PCR with nested alpha and beta constant-region primers and SP2. TCRdb processed the UMI-ligation and nested PCR reads anew with MiXCR; each CDR3 protein has one entry. The table shows around 160,000 distinct CDR3 sequences, with over 15% occurring only once. Germline CDR1 and CDR2: SGHRS and YFSETQ. V lost 2 bases to trimming and J lost 3 bases; unmatched junction nucleotides: 5. The CDR3 covers 14 residues.

What was sequenced was naive CD4+ T cells from blood. The chain links TRBV5-1 to TRBJ2-7; 7 positions agree with TRBD2. The source is a human donor in good health. The CDR3 reads CASSFRAGDYEQYF. The DNA for the CDR3 is TGCGCCAGCAGCTTCCGGGCGGGGGACTACGAGCAGTACTTC.